This TCR beta chain appears in the sequencing data of a study of blood T cells in healthy people across ages. CDR1 PRHDT and CDR2 FYEKMQ come from the germline V gene (reference sequence). The CDR3 totals 17 residues. Trimming cost V 0 bases and J 0 bases, with 14 bases left between them. This clonotype was detected only a few times. Primers used in a second PCR of about 7 to 12 cycles were a sample-barcoded 5' primer and a J-beta primer mix. All cDNA molecules were each tagged by a template-switch adaptor with 12 random nucleotides. Researchers report that each sample yielded at least 2.5 million CDR3-containing paired-end reads. TCRdb fed the 5' RACE reads into MiXCR, producing one record per CDR3 protein. The table shows about 1.8 million distinct CDR3 sequences, with 40% to 55% occurring only once.

The V gene is TRBV13, the J gene TRBJ1-2, with a possible D match to TRBD1 (6 bases). The source is a woman aged 40-49 years in good health. Source material: blood. CDR3 sequence: CASSLGPRDISNYGYTF. CDR3 in DNA: TGTGCCAGCAGCTTAGGCCCTCGGGACATCTCTAACTATGGCTACACCTTC.